The T cell receptor (beta chain) described here comes from a study of cytomegalovirus exposure and HLA in healthy donors. Points from the study as a whole: Exclusion applied to some V segments, including TRBV6-2 and TRBV6-3, as they were indistinguishable. Later on, an analysis tied approximately 17,000 TCR beta sequences to HLA alleles at 0.05 false discovery rate. Further analysis, carried out later, found HLA-associated TCR beta chains more clonally expanded than equally common other chains.

The CDR3 is 19 residues long. J gave up 0 bases and V 5 bases, and 16 bases lay outside the gene matches. From germline, CDR1 is MNHEY and CDR2 SMNVEV (reference sequence). Comment on this clone: Its antigen is unidentified.

It was with 60 Vbeta and 13 Jbeta primers that the PCR ran. Only in-frame clones appear in the TCRdb table, and some are missing; sequencing was by immunoSEQ multiplex PCR. The sample has around 97,000 clones; around three quarters are singletons. Sequencing input: PBMCs. The receptor was derived from a man aged 45-65 years in good health and CMV-seropositive. This chain links TRBV27 with TRBJ2-1, with TRBD1 matching 7 bases. CDR3 nucleotides: TGTGCCAGCAGTGCCGGGACAGAGAACCCGCGGAGCTCCTACAATGAGCAGTTCTTC. Translating gives CASSAGTENPRSSYNEQFF.